These T cell receptor beta chains were read from a single sample in a study of T cell responses to AZD1222 COVID-19 vaccine. Clones were sequenced by immunoSEQ multiplex PCR, and TCRdb holds only the in-frame ones, with some missing. The sample holds under 130,000 clones; about 88% are singletons and the top ten take 35% to 55%. The specimen comprised peripheral blood, sampled 28 days after the second AZD1222 dose. These receptor sequences come from an adult who received the AZD1222 COVID-19 vaccine. The CDR3 runs from the conserved cysteine through the conserved F or W. D genes are given only for firm matches. Size is stated for part of the rows, as once, few or many counts, or as a class when the clone is expanded.

d_call: TRBD2
j_call: TRBJ2-7
clone_size: .
v_call: TRBV4-1
cdr3_nt: TGCGCCAGCAGCCTTCGGACTAGCGGTCCCCCCTACGAGCAGTACTTC
cdr3_aa: CASSLRTSGPPYEQYF

d_call: .
j_call: TRBJ1-6
clone_size: few
v_call: TRBV30
cdr3_nt: TGTGCTTCCGAGACATCCTATAATTCACCCCTCCACTTT
cdr3_aa: CASETSYNSPLHF

d_call: TRBD1
j_call: TRBJ2-7
clone_size: .
v_call: TRBV15
cdr3_nt: TGTGCCACCAGCAGAGGACAGGGCAGACTGGGGCAGTACTTC
cdr3_aa: CATSRGQGRLGQYF

d_call: .
j_call: TRBJ2-3
clone_size: .
v_call: TRBV15
cdr3_nt: TGTGCCACCAGCAGAGCAAGCACAGATACGCAGTATTTT
cdr3_aa: CATSRASTDTQYF

d_call: TRBD1
j_call: TRBJ1-1
clone_size: .
v_call: TRBV10-3
cdr3_nt: TGTGCCACCATGGGGGCCGGGACAGCGAACACTGAAGCTTTCTTT
cdr3_aa: CATMGAGTANTEAFF

d_call: .
j_call: TRBJ1-4
clone_size: .
v_call: TRBV3-1/TRBV3-2
cdr3_nt: TGTGCCAGCAGCCAAGCGGGGGGCTCACTGTTTTTT
cdr3_aa: CASSQAGGSLFF

d_call: .
j_call: TRBJ2-2
clone_size: .
v_call: TRBV20-1
cdr3_nt: TGCAGTGCTAGTGGGCTAGCTGGGTCCGACTCCGGGGAGCTGTTTTTT
cdr3_aa: CSASGLAGSDSGELFF

d_call: .
j_call: TRBJ1-1
clone_size: once
v_call: TRBV11-1
cdr3_nt: TGTGCCAGCAGGCGCGGGGACACCTGGAACACTGAAGCTTTCTTT
cdr3_aa: CASRRGDTWNTEAFF

d_call: .
j_call: TRBJ2-7
clone_size: .
v_call: TRBV30
cdr3_nt: TGTGCCTGGAGTGTGGGAGGACCTGGGGAGCAGTACTTC
cdr3_aa: CAWSVGGPGEQYF

d_call: TRBD2
j_call: TRBJ2-7
clone_size: .
v_call: TRBV5-4
cdr3_nt: TGTGCCAGCAGCTTGGCCGGGCTAGCGGGACACTACGAGCAGTACTTC
cdr3_aa: CASSLAGLAGHYEQYF

d_call: .
j_call: TRBJ2-5
clone_size: .
v_call: TRBV7-6
cdr3_nt: TGTGCCAGCAGCTCAGCGACAGGAATAGGAGAGACCCAGTACTTC
cdr3_aa: CASSSATGIGETQYF

d_call: .
j_call: TRBJ2-2
clone_size: .
v_call: TRBV7-9
cdr3_nt: TGTGCCAGCAGCCCCCGAGGATACACCGGGGAGCTGTTTTTT
cdr3_aa: CASSPRGYTGELFF

d_call: .
j_call: TRBJ1-2
clone_size: .
v_call: TRBV7-2
cdr3_nt: TGTGCCAGCAGCTTAGACCGTCTGACGTATGGCTACACCTTC
cdr3_aa: CASSLDRLTYGYTF

d_call: .
j_call: TRBJ2-1
clone_size: .
v_call: TRBV9
cdr3_nt: TGTGCCAGCAGCCGATTAGGGGATGAGCAGTTCTTC
cdr3_aa: CASSRLGDEQFF

d_call: .
j_call: TRBJ2-7
clone_size: .
v_call: TRBV19
cdr3_nt: TGTGCCAGTAGTGAGGGGGGCTACGAGCAGTACTTC
cdr3_aa: CASSEGGYEQYF

d_call: .
j_call: TRBJ2-3
clone_size: .
v_call: TRBV18
cdr3_nt: TGTGCCAGCTCCCTCCTCGCGGCGGGAAATAGGAACACAGATACGCAGTATTTT
cdr3_aa: CASSLLAAGNRNTDTQYF

d_call: .
j_call: TRBJ2-7
clone_size: .
v_call: TRBV29-1
cdr3_nt: TGCAGCGTTGTGACTGGGGCTTATGGCGAGCAGTACTTC
cdr3_aa: CSVVTGAYGEQYF

d_call: .
j_call: TRBJ1-2
clone_size: .
v_call: TRBV7-2
cdr3_nt: TGTGCCAGCAGCTTAGGAGGGGCAGGGAGTGGCTACACCTTC
cdr3_aa: CASSLGGAGSGYTF

d_call: .
j_call: TRBJ1-3
clone_size: once
v_call: TRBV7-6
cdr3_nt: TGTGCCAGCAGCGCAGGGGTTTCCTCTGGAAACACCATATATTTT
cdr3_aa: CASSAGVSSGNTIYF

d_call: TRBD1
j_call: TRBJ1-4
clone_size: .
v_call: TRBV18
cdr3_nt: TGTGCCAGCTCACTTGGACAGGGGCCTGAAAAACTGTTTTTT
cdr3_aa: CASSLGQGPEKLFF

d_call: TRBD1
j_call: TRBJ1-4
clone_size: .
v_call: TRBV6-5
cdr3_nt: TGTGCCAGCAGACCAGGGGGAACTAATGAAAAACTGTTTTTT
cdr3_aa: CASRPGGTNEKLFF

d_call: TRBD1
j_call: TRBJ2-2
clone_size: .
v_call: TRBV2
cdr3_nt: TGTGCCAGTACAACGGGACAGGGAAGAACCGGGGAGCTGTTTTTT
cdr3_aa: CASTTGQGRTGELFF

d_call: .
j_call: TRBJ2-3
clone_size: .
v_call: TRBV7-9
cdr3_nt: TGTGCCAGCACCCTGGACAGTAGTGCGGATACGCAGTATTTT
cdr3_aa: CASTLDSSADTQYF